One sample yielded the 30 T cell receptor beta chains listed below, sequenced in a study of CD8 T cells in Susac syndrome (dated by TCRdb to the late 2010s). The library relied on the immunoSEQ multiplex PCR assay. RNA was extracted with the RNeasy kit and roughly 0.45 to 1 ug was reverse transcribed using random hexamers. TCRdb ran its own pipeline on the public reads, namely fastp trimming at Q25 and MiXCR clone calling, and kept in-frame beta chains. Every distinct CDR3 protein forms one entry, paired with its most common genes and DNA. Within this sample are over 150,000 distinct CDR3 sequences, with about 96% of them counted one time only. The ten top clones hold 0.12% of the sample. The sample taken for sequencing was CD4+ T cells from PBMCs. The receptor set was obtained from a human donor with Susac syndrome.

CDR3 coding DNA: TGCAGCGCAGGGGGCGAATACGAGCAGTACTTC. It specifies CSAGGEYEQYF. The chain recombines TRBV29-1 with TRBJ2-7; 8 bases fit TRBD1. The CDR3 is 11 amino acids. Trimming cost V 7 bases and J 4 bases; bases outside gene matches: 3. Germline V gives CDR1 SQVTM, CDR2 ANQGSEA.

V usage is TRBV30 and J usage is TRBJ1-5, with a tentative D call TRBD1 (6 bases). Germline V gives CDR1 GTSNPN, CDR2 SVGIG (reference sequence). Trimming cost V 4 bases and J 5 bases, with 15 bases left between them. The CDR3 totals 14 residues. The CDR3 sequence: CAWNSQGVHQPQHF. Here the CDR3 DNA reads TGTGCCTGGAACTCACAGGGTGTCCATCAGCCCCAGCATTTT.

The chain links TRBV29-1 to TRBJ2-7; 11 positions agree with TRBD2. V was pared by 4 bases and J by 2 bases, with 4 bases of the junction left unmatched. This CDR3 has 14 amino acids. Per germline, CDR1 SQVTM and CDR2 ANQGSEA. CDR3 sequence reads: CSVGGSGGAYEQYF. DNA of the CDR3: TGCAGCGTTGGCGGTAGCGGGGGGGCCTACGAGCAGTACTTC.

V is TRBV6-2 or TRBV6-3 and J is TRBJ1-2, with D tentatively TRBD1 (5 bases). This CDR3 comprises 13 residues. Germline V CDR1 and CDR2: MNHEY, SVGEGT. V was pared by 4 bases and J by 3 bases, with 9 bases between. CDR3 sequence (DNA): TGTGCCAGCAGTTCACCAGGGCACTATGGCTACACCTTC. Translated: CASSSPGHYGYTF.

This chain links TRBV7-2 with TRBJ2-3; 7 nucleotides agree with TRBD2. The CDR3 length is 17 residues. Germline CDR1 and CDR2: SGHTA and FQGNSA. V lost 1 base to trimming and J lost 2 bases; unmatched junction nucleotides: 9. The CDR3 protein is CASSLGARAGNTDTQYF. The CDR3 DNA is TGTGCCAGCAGCTTAGGTGCCCGAGCGGGGAACACAGATACGCAGTATTTT.

The V call is TRBV15, the J call TRBJ2-1; TRBD2 might be the D (6 bases). The CDR3 contains 15 residues. Germline assignment: CDR1 LNHNV and CDR2 YYDKDF (reference sequence). The germline V and J ends were trimmed by 3 bases and 6 bases, with 15 bases remaining between them. As DNA, the CDR3 is TGTGCCACCAGCAGTGGACTCCGGGAGCCCAATGAGCAGTTCTTC. Protein: CATSSGLREPNEQFF.

J is TRBJ2-7 and V is TRBV7-2; no clear D. Germline values: CDR1 SGHTA, CDR2 FQGNSA. This CDR3 comprises 14 residues. V shed 1 base and J shed 0 bases, with 7 bases lying between them. Here the CDR3 DNA reads TGTGCCAGCAGCTTAGGGCCGAGCTCCTACGAGCAGTACTTC. Translated, it gives CASSLGPSSYEQYF.

The chain is built from TRBV20-1 and TRBJ2-1; maybe TRBD1 (5 bases). Germline CDR1 and CDR2: DFQATT and SNEGSKA (reference sequence). This CDR3 is built from 14 residues. V lost 7 bases, J lost 1 base, and 14 bases lay in between. The chain's CDR3 is CSVRSGASYNEQFF. The CDR3 nucleotides read TGCAGTGTCAGAAGTGGGGCATCCTACAATGAGCAGTTCTTC.

The rearrangement uses TRBV29-1 and TRBJ1-6, with TRBD1 matching 7 bases. This CDR3 is 13 amino acids long. In germline, CDR1 is SQVTM, CDR2 ANQGSEA. After removal of 3 bases from V and 10 bases from J, the junction contained 6 bases not matched to a gene. The CDR3 DNA is TGCAGCGTTGACGAGACAGGGAGGTCACCCCTCCACTTT. Translated: CSVDETGRSPLHF.

This clonotype was recorded once. V and J are TRBV9 and TRBJ2-3; D is undetermined. The length of the CDR3 is 17 residues. Per germline, CDR1 SGDLS and CDR2 YYNGEE. The V and J ends lost 4 bases and 2 bases respectively, with 20 bases between them. CDR3 region: CASSSRAWATTTDTQYF. The DNA of the CDR3 is TGTGCCAGCAGCTCAAGGGCCTGGGCAACCACCACAGATACGCAGTATTTT.

The chain couples TRBV12-3 or TRBV12-4 to TRBJ2-1; TRBD1 is a possible D gene (5 bases). V was pared by 2 bases and J by 5 bases, with 13 bases between. The CDR3 has 15 residues. In DNA, the CDR3 is TGTGCCAGCAGTTTAAATGGGGCGGCCAACAATGAGCAGTTCTTC. It encodes CASSLNGAANNEQFF.

The chain uses TRBV6-2 or TRBV6-3 and TRBJ1-5; no clear D. CDR3 length: 13 residues. Germline assignment: CDR1 MNHEY and CDR2 SVGEGT. The V end was cut by 2 bases, the J end by 4 bases, with 6 bases between. CDR3 amino acids: CASSYAGNQPQHF. In DNA, the CDR3 is TGTGCCAGCAGTTACGCGGGTAATCAGCCCCAGCATTTT.

This clonotype was detected only a few times. The chain joins TRBV18 to TRBJ2-7; the match to TRBD1 covers 7 bases. V shed 0 bases, J shed 1 base, and the junction held 0 bases outside the gene matches. Germline lookup yields CDR1 KGHSH and CDR2 LQKENI. The CDR3 sequence is 14 residues long. CDR3 in amino acids: CASSPPGQSYEQYF. CDR3 nucleotides: TGTGCCAGCTCACCACCGGGACAGTCCTACGAGCAGTACTTC.

The rearrangement links TRBV20-1 to TRBJ1-1; D ambiguous. V was clipped by 1 base and J by 6 bases, with 15 bases between them. This CDR3 is built from 14 residues. Germline CDR1 and CDR2: DFQATT and SNEGSKA (reference sequence). The CDR3, as DNA: TGCAGTGCTAGAGGAGTACGACCGCTCGCTGAAGCTTTCTTT. Protein sequence: CSARGVRPLAEAFF.

V is TRBV10-3 and J is TRBJ2-1; 14 positions match TRBD2. Germline CDR1 ENHRY, CDR2 SYGVKD. Trimming took 3 bases from V and 9 from J; bases not matched to a gene: 10. The CDR3 sequence is 17 residues long. DNA of the CDR3: TGTGCCATCAGTGACCTCGGGACTAGCGGGAGACAGCGTGAGCAGTTCTTC. Amino acids: CAISDLGTSGRQREQFF.

The rearrangement uses TRBV11-1 and TRBJ2-3, with D hard to call. V was clipped by 5 bases and J by 4 bases, with 7 bases between them. CDR1 SGHAT and CDR2 FQDESV come from the germline V gene (reference sequence). The CDR3 contains 12 residues. DNA of the CDR3: TGTGCCAGCAGCCTGGGATCAGATACGCAGTATTTT. Amino acids: CASSLGSDTQYF.

The chain is built from TRBV5-6 and TRBJ2-3; 8 bases map to TRBD2. The ends lost 4 bases at V and 0 bases at J; junction bases unmatched: 10. Germline assignment: CDR1 SGHDT and CDR2 YYEEEE. The CDR3 extends over 17 amino acids. CDR3 amino acids: CASSRQIAGTSTDTQYF. The CDR3 coding sequence is TGTGCCAGCAGCCGGCAGATAGCGGGGACAAGCACAGATACGCAGTATTTT.

This clonotype showed up just once. The rearrangement uses TRBV6-5 and TRBJ2-3; weak D call: TRBD2 (5 bases). Germline V CDR1 and CDR2: MNHEY, SVGAGI. This CDR3 region has 17 residues. V shed 2 bases and J shed 0 bases, with 15 bases lying between them. This CDR3 reads CASSYPPSSGSTDTQYF. The CDR3 nucleotides read TGTGCCAGCAGTTACCCCCCTAGCAGCGGAAGCACAGATACGCAGTATTTT.

This clonotype was detected once. The V gene is TRBV20-1, the J gene TRBJ1-5; possible D gene TRBD1, 6 bases. V was cut by 3 bases and J by 0 bases, with 9 bases left in between. Germline loops: CDR1 DFQATT, CDR2 SNEGSKA (reference sequence). This CDR3 has 14 residues. CDR3: CSARAGHSNQPQHF. The CDR3 DNA follows: TGCAGTGCTAGGGCGGGACATAGCAATCAGCCCCAGCATTTT.

The CDR3 loop is CASSLSDRFNEQYF. The CDR3, as DNA: TGTGCCAGCAGCCTATCGGACAGATTCAACGAGCAGTACTTC. This chain links TRBV3-1 with TRBJ2-7; TRBD1 is a possible D gene (6 bases). The CDR3 totals 14 residues. The germline V gene encodes CDR1 LGHDT and CDR2 YNNKEL (reference sequence). Trimming shortened V by 4 bases and J by 5 bases, and 15 bases separated the two germline ends.

V and J are TRBV12-3 or TRBV12-4 and TRBJ2-3; possibly TRBD2 for D (7 bases). V lost 6 bases to trimming and J lost 6 bases, with 16 bases between them. This CDR3 is 14 amino acids long. CDR3 DNA sequence: TGTGCCAGCAGCAGTACAGGGACTACGGATACGCAGTATTTT. Its translation: CASSSTGTTDTQYF.

The J gene is TRBJ2-7, the V gene TRBV3-1; tentative D call: TRBD2 (6 bases). Germline CDR1 LGHDT, CDR2 YNNKEL (reference sequence). The CDR3 contains 16 residues. V shed 0 bases and J shed 2 bases, with 14 bases lying between them. CDR3 in DNA: TGTGCCAGCAGCCAAGATGGGGGGACCCCCACCTACGAGCAGTACTTC. Translated, it gives CASSQDGGTPTYEQYF.

The CDR3 DNA reads TGTGCCAGCCATTTGGGGTCCTACAATGAGCAGTTCTTC. Amino acid sequence: CASHLGSYNEQFF. The chain joins TRBV2 to TRBJ2-1; D is undetermined. V lost 8 bases and J lost 1, with 9 bases in between. The CDR3 sequence is 13 residues long. Germline V gene lookup returns CDR1 SNHLY and CDR2 FYNNEI.

The gene calls are TRBV5-1 and TRBJ2-3, with 10 bases lining up with TRBD1. Losses at the gene ends were 3 bases for V and 4 bases for J; bases not matched to a gene: 5. The germline gives CDR1 SGHRS, CDR2 YFSETQ. The CDR3 consists of 15 residues. The CDR3: CASSSRTGGADTQYF. The CDR3 DNA follows: TGCGCCAGCAGCTCCCGGACAGGGGGGGCAGATACGCAGTATTTT.

The rearrangement links TRBV20-1 to TRBJ2-1; 11 bases line up with TRBD2. From germline, CDR1 is DFQATT and CDR2 SNEGSKA (reference sequence). The J segment lost 8 bases and the V segment lost 6 bases, leaving 18 bases of the junction unmatched. The CDR3 has 17 residues. CDR3 in DNA: TGCAGTGCCGATATGACCCTACTAGCGGGAGTTCAGGATGAGCAGTTCTTC. This codes for CSADMTLLAGVQDEQFF.

CDR3 nucleotides: TGTGCCAGCAGGGTCCTTCAGGGGAGGCAAGAGACCCAGTACTTC. This codes for CASRVLQGRQETQYF. The chain employs TRBV12-3 or TRBV12-4 and TRBJ2-5, with D perhaps TRBD1 or TRBD2 (6 bases each). The CDR3 is 15 residues long. The V and J ends lost 6 bases and 2 bases respectively, with 16 bases between them.

The chain uses TRBV28 and TRBJ2-7; perhaps D is TRBD1 or TRBD2 (6 bases each). The V gene lost 1 base and the J gene lost 7 bases, with 17 bases spanning the gap. CDR3 length: 15 amino acids. The germline V gene encodes CDR1 MDHEN and CDR2 SYDVKM. In nucleotides, the CDR3 is TGTGCCAGCAGTTTATCGGGGGCCACCTATCGGGAGCAGTACGTC. As protein: CASSLSGATYREQYV.

The chain couples TRBV7-2 to TRBJ2-3; tentatively, D is TRBD2 (7 bases). CDR1 is SGHTA, CDR2 FQGNSA, per germline. CDR3 length: 16 residues. V lost 4 bases, J lost 1 base, and 15 bases lay in between. The DNA of the CDR3 is TGTGCCAGCAGCTACGGGTCGGGGGGCCGCACAGATACGCAGTATTTT. It translates to CASSYGSGGRTDTQYF.

This clonotype was counted a few times. This sequence joins TRBV19 and TRBJ1-5, with 12 bases aligning to TRBD1. Germline assignment: CDR1 LNHDA and CDR2 SQIVND (reference sequence). The CDR3 has 15 residues. The junction had 6 bases not matched to a gene; V was cut back by 5 bases and J by 7 bases. The DNA of the CDR3 is TGTGCCAGTAGTGTCGGGACAGGGGGCGGGCAGCCCCAGCATTTT. Protein product: CASSVGTGGGQPQHF. The full variable domain, in which reference TRBV19 and TRBJ1-5 provide the parts outside the CDR3, is DGGITQSPKYLFRKEGQNVTLSCEQNLNHDAMYWYRQDPGQGLRLIYYSQIVNDFQKGDIAEGYSVSREKKESFPLTVTSAQKNPTAFYLCASSVGTGGGQPQHFGDGTRLSIL.

The chain uses TRBV19 and TRBJ2-3, with D possibly called TRBD1 or TRBD2 (5 bases each). Trimming removed 3 bases at V and 1 base at J, with 8 bases between. CDR3 size: 14 residues. From germline, CDR1 is LNHDA and CDR2 SQIVND (reference sequence). Here the CDR3 DNA reads TGTGCCAGTAGTATCGGGGCAGGCACAGATACGCAGTATTTT. This codes for CASSIGAGTDTQYF. Looking up the rest from reference TRBV19 and TRBJ2-3 gives the full variable domain: DGGITQSPKYLFRKEGQNVTLSCEQNLNHDAMYWYRQDPGQGLRLIYYSQIVNDFQKGDIAEGYSVSREKKESFPLTVTSAQKNPTAFYLCASSIGAGTDTQYFGPGTRLTVL.